Presented here are 17 T cell receptor beta chains from one specimen sequenced in a study of blood T cell repertoires in COVID-19. Assay: immunoSEQ multiplex PCR; the TCRdb copy retains only in-frame clones and omits some. The profile shows fewer than 200,000 clones, roughly 80% of them singletons. Sequenced sample: peripheral blood. The receptors derive from a woman aged 70-85 years with acute or convalescent COVID-19.

The V and J genes are TRBV6-5 and TRBJ1-4, with no clear D. Germline V gene lookup returns CDR1 MNHEY and CDR2 SVGAGI. This CDR3 comprises 13 residues. Trimming stripped 4 bases from V and 7 bases from J, with 10 bases between. CDR3: CASSSSFGEKLFF. DNA of the CDR3: TGTGCCAGCAGTTCGAGTTTCGGTGAAAAACTGTTTTTT.

This clone was observed a single time. The chain carries TRBV29-1 and TRBJ1-3; weak D call: TRBD1 (5 bases). V lost 3 bases, J lost 0 bases, and 12 bases lay in between. Germline V gives CDR1 SQVTM, CDR2 ANQGSEA. This CDR3 has 15 residues. The CDR3 nucleotides are TGCAGCGTTGAGGACACAAAGTACTCTGGAAACACCATATATTTT. Residues: CSVEDTKYSGNTIYF.

This sequence joins TRBV10-2 and TRBJ2-1, with D maybe TRBD2 (5 bases). CDR3 length: 14 amino acids. CDR1 is WSHSY and CDR2 is SAAADI in the germline V gene. V shed 7 bases and J shed 9 bases, with 19 bases lying between them. The CDR3 region is CASNPGGTHTEQFF. The CDR3 region has the DNA TGCGCCAGCAACCCAGGAGGAACCCACACTGAGCAGTTCTTC.

V usage is TRBV25-1 and J usage is TRBJ1-1, with D perhaps matching TRBD1 (6 bases). V lost 1 base and J lost 11, with 17 bases in between. Germline V gene data show CDR1 as MGHDK and CDR2 as SYGVNS. There are 14 residues in the CDR3. Here the CDR3 DNA reads TGTGCCAGCAGTGAATGGGGGGGGCAGGGGTTGGCTTTCTTT. Residues: CASSEWGGQGLAFF.

V and J are TRBV6-1 and TRBJ1-6; the D gene is possibly TRBD1 (6 bases). The CDR3 extends over 15 amino acids. V was trimmed by 1 base and J by 5 bases, leaving 9 bases between them. Germline loops: CDR1 MNHNS, CDR2 SASEGT. The CDR3 here is CASSEVTGNNSPLHF. The CDR3 DNA sequence: TGTGCCAGCAGTGAAGTAACAGGGAATAATTCACCCCTCCACTTT.

The gene calls are TRBV6-5 and TRBJ1-1; 7 positions match TRBD1. Per the germline V gene, CDR1 is MNHEY and CDR2 is SVGAGI. With 7 bases clipped from V and 5 bases from J, the junction kept 7 bases outside the gene matches. The length of the CDR3 is 13 residues. CDR3 sequence (DNA): TGTGCCAGCACCGGGACACAGGGGACTGAAGCTTTCTTT. This sequence encodes CASTGTQGTEAFF.

The V and J genes are TRBV7-9 and TRBJ2-7, with 7 bases aligning to TRBD1. Germline lookup yields CDR1 SEHNR and CDR2 FQNEAQ (reference sequence). The CDR3 has 12 amino acids. The V segment lost 7 bases and the J segment 1 base; nucleotides outside the gene matches: 1. Here the CDR3 DNA reads TGTGCCAGCAACAGGGGTTCCTACGAGCAGTACTTC. It encodes CASNRGSYEQYF.

In this sample, this clone turned up a few times. The rearrangement links TRBV11-2 to TRBJ1-1; possibly TRBD1 for D (5 bases). Trimming took off 3 bases at V and 3 bases at J, with 8 bases between the two ends. The CDR3 loop spans 13 amino acids. CDR1 is SGHAT, CDR2 FQNNGV, per germline. The DNA of the CDR3 is TGTGCCAGCAGCTTCGGACAACACACTGAAGCTTTCTTT. Its translation: CASSFGQHTEAFF.

This sequence joins TRBV7-6 and TRBJ1-5; D gene unclear. This CDR3 has 15 residues. With 1 base removed from V and 0 bases from J, the gap between germline ends came to 7 bases. The germline V gene encodes CDR1 SGHVS and CDR2 FNYEAQ. The CDR3: CASSLEHSSNQPQHF. The CDR3 coding sequence is TGTGCCAGCAGCTTAGAGCATTCTAGCAATCAGCCCCAGCATTTT.

This rearrangement joins TRBV6-5 to TRBJ2-3; 7 bases fit TRBD2. The CDR3 extends over 15 amino acids. Germline loops: CDR1 MNHEY, CDR2 SVGAGI. V shed 4 bases and J 4 bases; nucleotides not matched to a gene: 8. CDR3 amino acids: CASSSNGLVADTQYF. CDR3 sequence (DNA): TGTGCCAGCAGTTCGAACGGACTAGTGGCAGATACGCAGTATTTT.

The chain links TRBV5-6 to TRBJ2-7; D is possibly TRBD1 (5 bases). The ends were cut back, 0 bases at V and 5 bases at J, with 12 bases in the middle. This CDR3 spans 14 amino acids. The V gene's germline CDR1 is SGHDT and CDR2 YYEEEE. The CDR3 reads CASSLDPGSHEQYF. The DNA for the CDR3 is TGTGCCAGCAGCTTGGATCCAGGGTCCCACGAGCAGTACTTC.

In this sample, this clone turned up a few times. This chain joins TRBV6-6 and TRBJ1-5; D is ambiguous. The V gene's germline CDR1 is MNHNY and CDR2 SVGAGI (reference sequence). V lost 4 bases and J lost 9, with 7 bases in between. This CDR3 region has 11 residues. Here the CDR3 DNA reads TGTGCCAGCAGTTTTGAGGGGCCCCAGCATTTT. Its translation is CASSFEGPQHF.

V gene TRBV30 combines with J gene TRBJ1-4; D gene uncertain. The CDR3 runs 14 residues. V was pared by 4 bases and J by 4 bases, with 13 bases between. CDR1 and CDR2 (germline): GTSNPN, SVGIG (reference sequence). The CDR3 region is CAWNRGSNNEKLFF. The DNA of the CDR3 is TGTGCCTGGAATCGAGGCAGTAATAATGAAAAACTGTTTTTT.

The chain uses TRBV4-2 and TRBJ2-7, with 9 nucleotides matching TRBD1. The germline gives CDR1 LGHNA, CDR2 YNFKEQ. This CDR3 is built from 18 residues. V shed 1 base and J 3 bases; nucleotides not matched to a gene: 13. The CDR3 spells CASSQGYLQQGAIYEQYF. CDR3 nucleotide sequence: TGTGCCAGCAGCCAAGGTTATCTACAACAGGGGGCTATCTACGAGCAGTACTTC.

This clone was detected only a few times. The rearrangement joins TRBV6-5 to TRBJ2-1, with a weak D call TRBD1 (6 bases). Between the trimmed V and J ends, which lost 0 bases and 6 bases, there was a span of 12 bases. This CDR3 has 15 amino acids. Per germline, CDR1 MNHEY and CDR2 SVGAGI. The CDR3 region has the DNA TGTGCCAGCAGTTACTCGACGGGGACATCCAATGAGCAGTTCTTC. Encoded protein: CASSYSTGTSNEQFF.

With respect to this clone: Other nucleotide sequences from this sample produce the same CDR3. The chain is built from TRBV7-2 and TRBJ2-3; 7 nucleotides match TRBD2. Germline V gene lookup returns CDR1 SGHTA and CDR2 FQGNSA. The J segment lost 2 bases and the V segment lost 1 base, leaving 3 bases of the junction unmatched. The CDR3 runs to 15 residues. The CDR3 sequence: CASSLVAGVTDTQYF. Written as DNA, the CDR3 is TGTGCCAGCAGCTTAGTTGCGGGAGTCACAGATACGCAGTATTTT.

This rearrangement joins TRBV11-2 to TRBJ2-3; 7 bases line up with TRBD1. The V and J ends lost 5 bases and 6 bases, in that order; junction bases with no gene match: 5. The CDR3 is 13 residues long. Germline assignment: CDR1 SGHAT and CDR2 FQNNGV. The chain's CDR3 is CASSVGQADTQYF. The DNA for the CDR3 is TGTGCCAGCAGCGTCGGACAGGCGGATACGCAGTATTTT.